A single sample gave rise to the 14 T cell receptor beta chains below, sequenced in a study of blood T cell repertoires in COVID-19. Assay: immunoSEQ multiplex PCR; the TCRdb copy retains only in-frame clones and omits some. The sample consists of 60,000 to 90,000 clones, around 83% of them appearing once. The sequenced sample was peripheral blood. These receptors came from a man between 50 and 59 years old with acute or convalescent COVID-19.

The chain uses TRBV10-1 and TRBJ1-1; D might be TRBD1 (5 bases). This CDR3 has 16 amino acids. The germline V gene has CDR1 WNHNN and CDR2 SYGVQD (reference sequence). Between the trimmed V and J ends, which lost 0 bases and 10 bases, there was a span of 21 bases. CDR3 DNA: TGCGCCAGCAGTGAGTCGGCCGGGGGGTTTTGGGAAGGAGCTTTCTTT. This gives the protein CASSESAGGFWEGAFF.

The chain employs TRBV7-8 and TRBJ1-2, with 8 bases fitting TRBD1. CDR3 size: 14 residues. V shed 6 bases, J shed 8 bases, and the junction held 11 bases outside the gene matches. Germline-derived CDR1 and CDR2 are SGHVS and FQNEAQ. The CDR3 bases are TGTGCCAGCAGTTCGCAGGGGGCGGGGGCCGGCTACACCTTC. Residues: CASSSQGAGAGYTF.

The chain uses TRBV2 and TRBJ2-7; 7 bases agree with TRBD1. CDR1 SNHLY and CDR2 FYNNEI come from the germline V gene. Trimming at V came to 5 bases and at J to 4 bases, leaving 5 bases not matched to a gene. The CDR3 runs 13 residues. CDR3 DNA: TGTGCCAGCAGTAAGGGACAGTTGTACGAGCAGTACTTC. Its protein is CASSKGQLYEQYF.

The chain has TRBV18 and TRBJ2-2, with D tentatively TRBD2 (5 bases). Germline-derived CDR1 and CDR2 are KGHSH and LQKENI. V lost 1 base and J 6 bases, leaving 27 bases between the germline ends. The CDR3 contains 20 residues. The CDR3 is CASSPQDGMRYLNEAGELFF. For the CDR3, the DNA is TGTGCCAGCTCACCACAGGACGGGATGAGGTACTTGAACGAGGCCGGGGAGCTGTTTTTT.

This chain links TRBV5-8 with TRBJ1-1, with 8 bases that match TRBD1. The V gene end was trimmed by 4 bases and the J gene end by 5 bases; junction bases not matched to a gene: 10. This CDR3 region has 15 residues. Germline lookup yields CDR1 SGHTS and CDR2 YDEGEE. The CDR3 region has the DNA TGTGCCAGCAGCATAATTCAGGGGGCAGAAACTGAAGCTTTCTTT. This gives the protein CASSIIQGAETEAFF.

V usage is TRBV6-1 and J usage is TRBJ1-4; no clear D gene. Germline V gene data show CDR1 as MNHNS and CDR2 as SASEGT. V gave up 2 bases and J gave up 1 base, with 5 bases separating them. The CDR3 contains 14 residues. CDR3 nucleotide sequence: TGTGCCAGCAGTGAAATTAGAACTAATGAAAAACTGTTTTTT. Protein product: CASSEIRTNEKLFF.

The chain has TRBV12-3 or TRBV12-4 and TRBJ2-1; D is ambiguous. The CDR3 runs to 11 residues. The V end was cut by 1 base, the J end by 10 bases, with 5 bases between. CDR3 region: CASSLGVEQFF. DNA for the CDR3: TGTGCCAGCAGTTTAGGAGTAGAGCAGTTCTTC.

The sample holds one count of this clone. V and J are TRBV10-3 and TRBJ1-1, with D possibly TRBD1 on 6 matching bases. The germline V gene encodes CDR1 ENHRY and CDR2 SYGVKD. There are 16 residues in the CDR3. Trimming left V 5 bases short and J 2 bases short, with 18 bases between. In nucleotides, the CDR3 is TGTGCCATCAGTACCCACCAAGGGGGGGTAAACACTGAAGCTTTCTTT. It specifies CAISTHQGGVNTEAFF.

This clone turned up a few times. This rearrangement joins TRBV4-3 to TRBJ1-5; tentatively, D is TRBD1 (5 bases). Trimming stripped 3 bases from V and 6 bases from J, with 9 bases between. The CDR3 contains 13 residues. From germline, CDR1 is LGHNA and CDR2 YSLEER. CDR3 region: CASSQGQGQPQHF. CDR3 coding DNA: TGCGCCAGCAGCCAGGGCCAGGGTCAGCCCCAGCATTTT.

The rearrangement joins TRBV3-1 (or the pseudogene TRBV3-2) to TRBJ1-2, with no clear D. Germline-derived CDR1 and CDR2 are LGHDT and YNNKEL (reference sequence). Trimming cost V 2 bases and J 2 bases, with 9 bases left between them. The CDR3 covers 14 residues. CDR3 sequence reads: CASSQSPSNYGYTF. In DNA form, the CDR3 reads TGTGCCAGCAGCCAATCCCCGTCGAACTATGGCTACACCTTC.

This chain connects TRBV6-2 or TRBV6-3 to TRBJ2-3, with 11 positions matching TRBD2. Germline-derived CDR1 and CDR2 are MNHEY and SVGEGT. The CDR3 is 16 amino acids. After removal of 6 bases from V and 4 bases from J, the junction contained 9 bases not matched to a gene. CDR3 in amino acids: CASSTSGTSGADTQYF. CDR3 nucleotide sequence: TGTGCCAGCAGCACCTCCGGGACTAGCGGAGCAGATACGCAGTATTTT.

The genes are TRBV30 and TRBJ2-1; 11 nucleotides line up with TRBD2. The V segment lost 1 base and the J segment 8 bases; nucleotides outside the gene matches: 4. Germline assignment: CDR1 GTSNPN and CDR2 SVGIG (reference sequence). This CDR3 is 14 amino acids long. This CDR3 is CAWSELAGAHEQFF. CDR3 DNA sequence: TGTGCCTGGAGTGAACTAGCGGGAGCTCATGAGCAGTTCTTC. Complete variable domain (other parts from reference TRBV30 and TRBJ2-1): SQTIHQWPATLVQPVGSPLSLECTVEGTSNPNLYWYRQAAGRGLQLLFYSVGIGQISSEVPQNLSASRPQDRQFILSSKKLLLSDSGFYLCAWSELAGAHEQFFGPGTRLTVL.

This sequence joins TRBV29-1 and TRBJ2-5; D unresolved. V was cut by 1 base and J by 5 bases, with 5 bases left in between. The CDR3 consists of 11 residues. CDR1 and CDR2 (germline): SQVTM, ANQGSEA. CDR3 bases: TGCAGCGTTGAAGCAGTGGAGACCCAGTACTTC. It codes for CSVEAVETQYF.

This rearrangement joins TRBV3-1 (or the pseudogene TRBV3-2) to TRBJ1-6; D call uncertain. Per the germline V gene, CDR1 is LGHDT and CDR2 is YNNKEL (reference sequence). There are 13 residues in the CDR3. Trimming removed 1 base at V and 10 bases at J, with 8 bases between. The CDR3 coding sequence is TGTGCCAGCAGCCAAGGGTTAGAATCACCCCTCCACTTT. Residues: CASSQGLESPLHF.